This T cell receptor (beta chain) was recorded in a study of response to subunit inactivated influenza vaccine. Germline values: CDR1 LGHNA, CDR2 YSLEER. There are 15 residues in the CDR3. Trimming took 0 bases from V and 0 from J, leaving 8 bases between them. Points from the study as a whole: Authors suggested each seasonal influenza vaccination recruits few new T cells.

This clonotype was counted ten times or more. Its antigen is unknown. TCRdb recomputed calls from the RT-PCR reads with MiXCR, one row per CDR3 protein. This sample has around 480,000 distinct CDR3 sequences, with about a tenth found just once. The receptor was isolated from a man aged 45-65 years who received an inactivated influenza vaccine. V usage is TRBV4-3 and J usage is TRBJ1-2; D gene unclear. Sequences were derived from PBMCs from blood, sampled around seven weeks after vaccination. CDR3 in amino acids: CASSQDVNPNYGYTF. CDR3 in DNA: TGCGCCAGCAGCCAAGACGTCAACCCTAACTATGGCTACACCTTC.